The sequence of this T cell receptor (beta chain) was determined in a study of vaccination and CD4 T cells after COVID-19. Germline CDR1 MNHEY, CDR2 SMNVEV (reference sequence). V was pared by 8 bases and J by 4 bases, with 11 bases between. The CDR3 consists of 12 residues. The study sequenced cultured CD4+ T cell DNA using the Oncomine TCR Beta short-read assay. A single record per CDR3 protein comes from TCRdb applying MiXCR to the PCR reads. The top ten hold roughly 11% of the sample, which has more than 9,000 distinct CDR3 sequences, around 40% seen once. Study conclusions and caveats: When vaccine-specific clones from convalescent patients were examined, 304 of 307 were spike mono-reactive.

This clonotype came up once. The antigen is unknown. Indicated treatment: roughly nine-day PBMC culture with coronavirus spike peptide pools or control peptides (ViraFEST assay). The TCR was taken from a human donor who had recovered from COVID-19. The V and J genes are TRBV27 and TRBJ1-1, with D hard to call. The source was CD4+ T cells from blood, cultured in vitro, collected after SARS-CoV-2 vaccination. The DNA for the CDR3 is TGTGCCAGCTTCGGCCTGGGCACTGAAGCTTTCTTT. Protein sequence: CASFGLGTEAFF.